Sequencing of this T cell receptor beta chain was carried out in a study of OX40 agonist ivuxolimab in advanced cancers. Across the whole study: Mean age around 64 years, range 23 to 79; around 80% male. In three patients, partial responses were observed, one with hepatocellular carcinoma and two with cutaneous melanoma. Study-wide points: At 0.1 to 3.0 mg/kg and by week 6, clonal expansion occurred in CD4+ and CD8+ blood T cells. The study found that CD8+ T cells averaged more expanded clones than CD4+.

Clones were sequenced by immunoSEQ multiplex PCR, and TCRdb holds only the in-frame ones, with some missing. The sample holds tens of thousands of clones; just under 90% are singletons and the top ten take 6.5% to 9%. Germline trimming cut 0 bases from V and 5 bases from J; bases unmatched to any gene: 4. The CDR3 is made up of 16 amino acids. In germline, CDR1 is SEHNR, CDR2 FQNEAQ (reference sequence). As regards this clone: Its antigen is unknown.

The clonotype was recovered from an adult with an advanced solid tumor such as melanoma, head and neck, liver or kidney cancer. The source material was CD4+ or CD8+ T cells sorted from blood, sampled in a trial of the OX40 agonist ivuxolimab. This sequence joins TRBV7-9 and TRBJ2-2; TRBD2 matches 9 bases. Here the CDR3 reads CASSLADLAGTGELFF. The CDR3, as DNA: TGTGCCAGCAGCTTAGCTGATCTAGCGGGAACCGGGGAGCTGTTTTTT.